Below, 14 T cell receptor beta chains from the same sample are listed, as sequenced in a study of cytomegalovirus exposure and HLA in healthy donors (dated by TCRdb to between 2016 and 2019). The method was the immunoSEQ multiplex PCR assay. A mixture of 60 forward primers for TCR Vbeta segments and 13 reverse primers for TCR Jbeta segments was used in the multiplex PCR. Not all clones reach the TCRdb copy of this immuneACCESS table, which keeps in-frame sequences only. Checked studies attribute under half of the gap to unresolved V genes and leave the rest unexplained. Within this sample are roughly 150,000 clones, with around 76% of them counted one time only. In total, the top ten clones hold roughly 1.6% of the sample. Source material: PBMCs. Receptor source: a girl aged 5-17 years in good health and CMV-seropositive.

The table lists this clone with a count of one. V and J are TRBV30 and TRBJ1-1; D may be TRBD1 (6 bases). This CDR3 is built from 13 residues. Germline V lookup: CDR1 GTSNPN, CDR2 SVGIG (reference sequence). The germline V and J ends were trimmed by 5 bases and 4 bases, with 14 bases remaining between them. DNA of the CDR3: TGTGCCTGGGAGGGGGGGTTTGGCACTGAAGCTTTCTTT. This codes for CAWEGGFGTEAFF.

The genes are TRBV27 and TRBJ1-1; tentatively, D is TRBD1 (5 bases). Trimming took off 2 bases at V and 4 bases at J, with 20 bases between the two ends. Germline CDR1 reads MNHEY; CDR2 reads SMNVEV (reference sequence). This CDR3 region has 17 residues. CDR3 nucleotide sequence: TGTGCCAGCAGTTTAGGCAGGGTAGAGGTGAAGGGCACTGAAGCTTTCTTT. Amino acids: CASSLGRVEVKGTEAFF.

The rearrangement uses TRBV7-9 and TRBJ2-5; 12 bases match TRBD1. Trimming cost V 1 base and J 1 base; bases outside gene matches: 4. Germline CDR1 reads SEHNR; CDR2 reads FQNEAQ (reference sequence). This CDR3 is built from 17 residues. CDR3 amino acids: CASSLVRGQGAQETQYF. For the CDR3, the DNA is TGTGCCAGCAGCTTAGTTAGGGGACAGGGGGCCCAAGAGACCCAGTACTTC. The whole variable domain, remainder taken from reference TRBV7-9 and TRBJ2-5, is DTGVSQNPRHKITKRGQNVTFRCDPISEHNRLYWYRQTLGQGPEFLTYFQNEAQLEKSRLLSDRFSAERPKGSFSTLEIQRTEQGDSAMYLCASSLVRGQGAQETQYFGPGTRLLVL.

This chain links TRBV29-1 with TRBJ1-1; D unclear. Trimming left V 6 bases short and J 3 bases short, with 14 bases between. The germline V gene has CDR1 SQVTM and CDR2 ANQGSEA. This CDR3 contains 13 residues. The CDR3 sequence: CSVERYTDTEAFF. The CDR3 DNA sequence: TGCAGCGTAGAGAGGTATACGGACACTGAAGCTTTCTTT. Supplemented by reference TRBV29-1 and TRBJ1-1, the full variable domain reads SAVISQKPSRDICQRGTSLTIQCQVDSQVTMMFWYRQQPGQSLTLIATANQGSEATYESGFVIDKFPISRPNLTFSTLTVSNMSPEDSSIYLCSVERYTDTEAFFGQGTRLTVV.

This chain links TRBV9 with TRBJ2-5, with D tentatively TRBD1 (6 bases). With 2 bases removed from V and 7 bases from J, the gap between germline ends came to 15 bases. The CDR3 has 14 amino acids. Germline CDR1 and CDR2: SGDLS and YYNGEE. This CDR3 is CASSVEGSRGTQYF. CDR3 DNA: TGTGCCAGCAGCGTTGAGGGCAGCAGGGGGACCCAGTACTTC.

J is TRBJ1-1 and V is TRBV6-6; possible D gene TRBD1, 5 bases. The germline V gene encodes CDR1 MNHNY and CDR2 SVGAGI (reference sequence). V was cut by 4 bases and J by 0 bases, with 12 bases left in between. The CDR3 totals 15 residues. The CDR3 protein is CASSLRGGLNTEAFF. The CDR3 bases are TGTGCCAGCAGTTTGCGGGGCGGACTGAACACTGAAGCTTTCTTT.

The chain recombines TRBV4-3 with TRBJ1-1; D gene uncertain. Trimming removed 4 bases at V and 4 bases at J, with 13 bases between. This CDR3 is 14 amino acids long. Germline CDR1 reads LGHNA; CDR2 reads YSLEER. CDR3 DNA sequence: TGCGCCAGCAGCCGGTCCGGGAGTGGCACTGAAGCTTTCTTT. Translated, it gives CASSRSGSGTEAFF.

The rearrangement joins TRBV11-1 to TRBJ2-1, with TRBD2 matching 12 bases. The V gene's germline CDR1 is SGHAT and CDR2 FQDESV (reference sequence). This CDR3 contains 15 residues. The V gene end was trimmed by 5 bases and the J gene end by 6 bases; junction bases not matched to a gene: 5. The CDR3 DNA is TGTGCCAGCAGCCGACTAGCGGGAGTTATCAATGAGCAGTTCTTC. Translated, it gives CASSRLAGVINEQFF. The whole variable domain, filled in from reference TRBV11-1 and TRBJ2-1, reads EAEVAQSPRYKITEKSQAVAFWCDPISGHATLYWYRQILGQGPELLVQFQDESVVDDSQLPKDRFSAERLKGVDSTLKIQPAELGDSAMYLCASSRLAGVINEQFFGPGTRLTVL.

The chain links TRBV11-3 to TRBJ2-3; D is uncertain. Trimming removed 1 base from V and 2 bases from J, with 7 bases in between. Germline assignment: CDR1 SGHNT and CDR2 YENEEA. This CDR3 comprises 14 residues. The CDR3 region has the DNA TGTGCCAGCAGCTTAGGAGGTTCCACAGATACGCAGTATTTT. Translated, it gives CASSLGGSTDTQYF.

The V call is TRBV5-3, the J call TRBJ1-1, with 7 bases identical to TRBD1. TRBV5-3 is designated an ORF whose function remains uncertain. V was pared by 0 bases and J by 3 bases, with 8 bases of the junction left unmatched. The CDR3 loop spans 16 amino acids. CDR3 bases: TGTGCCAGAAGCTTGGTAAAGGGGGCTCGGGACACTGAAGCTTTCTTT. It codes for CARSLVKGARDTEAFF.

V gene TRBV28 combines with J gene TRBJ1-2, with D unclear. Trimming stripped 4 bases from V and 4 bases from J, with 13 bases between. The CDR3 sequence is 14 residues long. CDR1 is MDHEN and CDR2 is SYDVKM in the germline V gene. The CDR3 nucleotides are TGTGCCAGCAGTTGGAACGGAGGGCCCTATGGCTACACCTTC. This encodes CASSWNGGPYGYTF.

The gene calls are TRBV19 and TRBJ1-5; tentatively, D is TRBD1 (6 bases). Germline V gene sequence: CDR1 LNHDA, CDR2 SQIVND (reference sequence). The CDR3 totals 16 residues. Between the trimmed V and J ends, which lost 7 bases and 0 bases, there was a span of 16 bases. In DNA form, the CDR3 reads TGTGCCAGTAAGGGGGACGGGACCTCTAGCAATCAGCCCCAGCATTTT. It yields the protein CASKGDGTSSNQPQHF.

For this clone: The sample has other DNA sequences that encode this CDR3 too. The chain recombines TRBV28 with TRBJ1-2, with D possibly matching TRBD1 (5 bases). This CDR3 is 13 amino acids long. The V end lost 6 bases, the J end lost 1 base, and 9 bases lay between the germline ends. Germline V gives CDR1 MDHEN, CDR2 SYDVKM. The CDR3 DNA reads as TGTGCCAGCAGCCTAGGGGTTAACTATGGCTACACCTTC. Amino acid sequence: CASSLGVNYGYTF.

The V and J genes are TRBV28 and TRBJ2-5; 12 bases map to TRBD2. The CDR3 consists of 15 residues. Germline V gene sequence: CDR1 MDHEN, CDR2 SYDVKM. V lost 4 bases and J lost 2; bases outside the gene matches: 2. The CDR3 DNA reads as TGTGCCAGCAGTTGGACTAGCGGGGTTCAAGAGACCCAGTACTTC. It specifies CASSWTSGVQETQYF.